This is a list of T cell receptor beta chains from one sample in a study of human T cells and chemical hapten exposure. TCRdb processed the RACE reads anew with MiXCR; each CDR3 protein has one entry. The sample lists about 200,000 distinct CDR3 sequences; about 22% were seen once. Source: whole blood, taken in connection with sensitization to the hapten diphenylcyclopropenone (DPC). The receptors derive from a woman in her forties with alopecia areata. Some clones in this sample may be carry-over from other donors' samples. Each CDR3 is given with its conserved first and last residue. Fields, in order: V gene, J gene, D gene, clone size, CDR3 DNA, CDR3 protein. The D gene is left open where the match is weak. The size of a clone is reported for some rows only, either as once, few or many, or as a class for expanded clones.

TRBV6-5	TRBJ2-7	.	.	TGTGCCAGCACCCCTAGTACTTCCTCCTACGAGCAGTACTTC	CASTPSTSSYEQYF
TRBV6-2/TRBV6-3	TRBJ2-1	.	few	TGTGCCAGCAGTTCGGGCCTTACCAGGCAGTTCTTC	CASSSGLTRQFF
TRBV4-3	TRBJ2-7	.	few	TGCGCCAGCAGCCAAGATAGGCAGGGGCGCTACGAGCAGTACTTC	CASSQDRQGRYEQYF
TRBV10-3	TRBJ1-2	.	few	TGTGCCATCAGTGGGACTGACTATGGCTACACCTTC	CAISGTDYGYTF
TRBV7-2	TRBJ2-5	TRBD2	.	TGTGCCAGCAGCTTAGGACTAGCGGGAGGGCGAGAGACCCAGTACTTC	CASSLGLAGGRETQYF
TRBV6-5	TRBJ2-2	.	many	TGTGCCAGCAGTTACACAGGGATTTCAAACACCGGGGAGCTGTTTTTT	CASSYTGISNTGELFF
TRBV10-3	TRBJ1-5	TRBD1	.	TGTGCCATTCAGACAGGGCCCAATCAGCCCCAGCATTTT	CAIQTGPNQPQHF
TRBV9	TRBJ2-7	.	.	TGTGCCAGCAGCGTAGGCTTCGGATCCTCCTACGAGCAGTACTTC	CASSVGFGSSYEQYF
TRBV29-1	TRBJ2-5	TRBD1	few	TGCAGCGCAAAGACAGGGCAAGAGACCCAGTACTTC	CSAKTGQETQYF
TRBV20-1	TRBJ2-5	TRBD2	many	TGCAGTGCTAGGGTGGCTAGCGGGAGGCCCGGGGGAGAGACCCAGTACTTC	CSARVASGRPGGETQYF